The TCR beta chain under discussion was sequenced for a study of blood T cell repertoires in COVID-19. About the study: There were acute and convalescent COVID-19 samples, and they came from the United States, Italy and Spain.

This clone was picked up one time. Study processing details: Estimation of nucleated cell counts was performed using reference gene primer amplification. Only in-frame clones appear in the TCRdb table, and some are missing; sequencing was by immunoSEQ multiplex PCR. The DNA gave D and trimming, while V, J and clone size come from that table. Of about 59,000 clones listed, 70% to 80% are singletons. This receptor was taken from a man in his sixties with acute or convalescent COVID-19. What was sequenced was peripheral blood.

CDR3 coding DNA: TGTGCCAGCAGCTTAGCTAATGACATCTACGAGCAGTACTTC. This codes for CASSLANDIYEQYF. The rearrangement uses TRBV7-9 and TRBJ2-7; no reliable D call. CDR1 SEHNR and CDR2 FQNEAQ come from the germline V gene (reference sequence). The CDR3 covers 14 residues. V shed 0 bases and J shed 3 bases, with 9 bases lying between them.